This T cell receptor beta chain originates from a study of regulatory T cells in long-lasting Graves disease. The time point is: newly diagnosed GD, antithyroid drugs for less than 3 months. Generation of the TCR library employed RNA extracted from PBMCs. In regard to this clonotype: Its target is unknown.

This CDR3 contains 14 residues. Germline CDR1 and CDR2: SGHRS and YFSETQ. V lost 0 bases and J 8 bases, leaving 11 bases between the germline ends. Study-wide points: Gene preferences differed: TRBV28, TRBJ1-2, TRBJ2-5 in persistent cases.

Library construction for TCR beta used iRepertoire HTBI primers and Arm-PCR of CDR3 regions. TCRdb independently ran MiXCR on the multiplex PCR reads; one entry per CDR3 protein. The sample includes roughly 610,000 distinct CDR3 sequences, approximately 16% seen only once; the top ten take 12%. These data were also filed under a second study, of T cells in Graves' hyperthyroidism and ophthalmopathy.

The clonotype originates from a man between 18 and 35 years old with Graves disease. The starting material was peripheral blood mononuclear cells (PBMCs), obtained at new diagnosis, from a patient treated with antithyroid drugs. The genes are TRBV5-1 and TRBJ1-4; TRBD1 might be the D (6 bases). The CDR3 sequence: CASSLAGAREKLFF. The CDR3 nucleotides read TGCGCCAGCAGCTTGGCGGGGGCTCGGGAAAAACTGTTTTTT.